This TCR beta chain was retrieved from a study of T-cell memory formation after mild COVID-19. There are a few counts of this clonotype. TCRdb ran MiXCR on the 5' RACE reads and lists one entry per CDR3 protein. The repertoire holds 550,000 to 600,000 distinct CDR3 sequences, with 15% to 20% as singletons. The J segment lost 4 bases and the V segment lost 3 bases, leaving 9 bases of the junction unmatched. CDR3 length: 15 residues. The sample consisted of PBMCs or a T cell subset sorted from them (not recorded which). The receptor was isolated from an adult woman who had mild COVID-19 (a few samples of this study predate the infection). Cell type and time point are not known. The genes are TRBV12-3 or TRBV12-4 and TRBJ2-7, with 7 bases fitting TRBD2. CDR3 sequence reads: CASSLEGGRTYEQYF. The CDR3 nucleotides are TGTGCCAGCAGTTTGGAAGGCGGGAGAACGTACGAGCAGTACTTC.